This entry describes one T cell receptor beta chain. This sample stems from a study of PD-L1 blockade in urothelial cancer. For the study at large: About 90% of the 29 patients were men with bladder-origin urothelial cancer. Previous chemotherapy exposure amounted to 0 to 3 regimens for patients. Blood analyses occurred 3 weeks (second dose) and 6 weeks post treatment start.

Germline V gives CDR1 LNHDA, CDR2 SQIVND (reference sequence). Trimming pared 6 bases from V and 0 bases from J, leaving 8 bases between. CDR3 size: 14 residues. Clones were sequenced by immunoSEQ multiplex PCR, and TCRdb holds only the in-frame ones, with some missing. The sample has about 95,000 clones, over 75% seen once. Documented time point: pretreatment peripheral blood. This receptor was taken from a man between 60 and 75 years old with urothelial cancer. Source: PBMCs, taken around atezolizumab (anti-PD-L1) treatment. The chain joins TRBV19 to TRBJ1-4, with D unclear. CDR3 residues: CASSNRATNEKLFF. CDR3 nucleotide sequence: TGTGCCAGTAGCAACCGAGCAACTAATGAAAAACTGTTTTTT.